The TCR beta chain under discussion was sequenced for a study of blood T cell repertoires in COVID-19. Overall study context: The samples span acute and convalescent COVID-19 from the United States, Italy and Spain.

As handled by the study authors: Estimates of nucleated cell counts were drawn from the amplification of reference gene primers. Method: immunoSEQ multiplex PCR; TCRdb's copy keeps in-frame clones and lacks some. D and trimming were read from the DNA, whereas the V and J calls and clone size are those reported in that table. Here the sample spans 350,000 to 450,000 clones, roughly nine tenths being singletons. CDR1 DFQATT and CDR2 SNEGSKA come from the germline V gene (reference sequence). This CDR3 is 11 amino acids long. The ends were cut back, 2 bases at V and 5 bases at J, with 6 bases in the middle. Recruits, aged about 18 to 89 years, lived in under 25 US areas. Each recovered donor of Cohort 3 presented with two negative PCRs, clearance, or symptom resolution. This clone is a singleton in its sample.

The sequence came from a young woman who had recovered from COVID-19. The sequenced sample was PBMCs or T cells enriched from blood (not recorded which). This chain uses TRBV20-1 with TRBJ1-1; the D is unclear. The CDR3, as DNA: TGCAGTGCTAGACAGGAAACTGAAGCTTTCTTT. Translated, it gives CSARQETEAFF.